This T cell receptor beta chain was documented in a study of cytomegalovirus exposure and HLA in healthy donors. This CDR3 region has 16 residues. After removal of 1 base from V and 5 bases from J, the junction contained 5 bases not matched to a gene. Germline V lookup: CDR1 LNHNV, CDR2 YYDKDF (reference sequence). Both 60 Vbeta primers and 13 Jbeta primers went into the PCR. The repertoire was sequenced with immunoSEQ multiplex PCR; TCRdb's copy has only in-frame clones and lacks some. This repertoire includes roughly 190,000 clones. This TCR was sampled from a man younger than 45 in good health and CMV-seronegative. The gene calls are TRBV15 and TRBJ2-5, with TRBD2 matching 12 bases. Sequencing was performed on PBMCs. CDR3 nucleotide sequence: TGTGCCACCAGCAGAGCCCGCCTAGCGGGGGGGGAGACCCAGTACTTC. Amino acid sequence: CATSRARLAGGETQYF.